Sequencing of this T cell receptor (beta chain) was carried out in a study of blood T cell repertoires in COVID-19. Trimming removed 6 bases from V and 5 bases from J, with 16 bases in between. CDR1 and CDR2 (germline): MNHEY, SMNVEV (reference sequence). This CDR3 is built from 15 residues. The data were produced by immunoSEQ multiplex PCR, yet TCRdb's version contains in-frame clones alone and is incomplete. The sample yields around 160,000 clones, 78% seen once. V usage is TRBV27 and J usage is TRBJ2-2, with D perhaps matching TRBD1 (6 bases). The TCR sequence derives from a woman aged 80 or over with acute or convalescent COVID-19. The sequenced sample consisted of peripheral blood. The CDR3 loop is CASRVWGRGTGELFF. CDR3 in DNA: TGTGCCAGCAGAGTTTGGGGGCGCGGGACCGGGGAGCTGTTTTTT.